These 19 T cell receptor beta chains originate from one sample sequenced in a study of T cells in Graves' hyperthyroidism and ophthalmopathy (dated by TCRdb to about 2019). Receptor amplification or capture employed multiplex PCR. The sequencer was an Illumina HiSeq 2000. TCR beta CDR3 regions were amplified from RNA transcripts. A first-round RT-PCR of the TCR CDR3 used the HTBI primer set with the Qiagen OneStep RT-PCR kit. TCRdb trimmed the raw reads at Q25, called clones with MiXCR and kept productive beta chains. Rows matching on CDR3 protein sequence are summarized as one entry with the most common DNA and genes. This sample lists 490,000 or so distinct CDR3 sequences; 15% to 20% were detected once. The top ten clonotypes cover around 28% of the sample. Sequencing was done on a sample of blood. These receptors were collected from a woman in her 30s with Graves' ophthalmopathy.

This clonotype occurred many times. This chain joins TRBV12-3 or TRBV12-4 and TRBJ1-5, with unresolved D. V dropped 5 bases and J dropped 1 base, with 9 bases sitting between them. The CDR3 totals 14 residues. The CDR3 nucleotides read TGTGCCAGCAGTCCTACAGCAAGCAATCAGCCCCAGCATTTT. Its translation: CASSPTASNQPQHF.

A word on this clonotype: A much larger clonotype is one base distant, so this may be a read error. The chain has TRBV5-1 and TRBJ2-7; maybe TRBD1 (6 bases). This CDR3 contains 13 residues. Germline values: CDR1 SGHRS, CDR2 YFSETQ. The CDR3, as DNA: TGCGCCAGCAGCCCTGGACAGCCCTACAAGCAGTACTTC. This codes for CASSPGQPYKQYF.

This clonotype was recorded a few times. The chain employs TRBV2 and TRBJ2-3; D might be TRBD1 or TRBD2, each matching 5 bases. The ends were cut back, 5 bases at V and 5 bases at J, with 14 bases in the middle. CDR1 and CDR2 (germline): SNHLY, FYNNEI. The CDR3 contains 14 residues. CDR3 residues: CASSSRGRRDTQYF. DNA for the CDR3: TGTGCCAGCAGTTCCCGGGGCCGAAGAGATACGCAGTATTTT.

This clonotype came up many times. This chain joins TRBV28 and TRBJ1-1; 9 positions match TRBD1. Trimming took 6 bases from V and 0 from J; bases not matched to a gene: 8. CDR1 MDHEN and CDR2 SYDVKM come from the germline V gene. The CDR3 has 16 amino acids. CDR3 bases: TGTGCCAGCAGCCCCGGGACAGGGAGGATGAACACTGAAGCTTTCTTT. As protein: CASSPGTGRMNTEAFF.

The table lists this clonotype with a few counts. The chain uses TRBV7-8 and TRBJ2-7; D is perhaps TRBD1 (6 bases). CDR1 SGHVS and CDR2 FQNEAQ come from the germline V gene. The germline V and J ends were trimmed by 5 bases and 0 bases, with 14 bases remaining between them. This CDR3 spans 15 amino acids. The CDR3 coding sequence is TGTGCCAGCAGCCATAGACAGGTCATCTCCTACGAGCAGTACTTC. Translation: CASSHRQVISYEQYF. The whole variable domain, filled in from reference TRBV7-8 and TRBJ2-7, reads GAGVSQSPRYKVAKRGQDVALRCDPISGHVSLFWYQQALGQGPEFLTYFQNEAQLDKSGLPSDRFFAERPEGSVSTLKIQRTQQEDSAVYLCASSHRQVISYEQYFGPGTRLTVT.

Of note for this clonotype: A much larger clone lies a single base off, so this may be a read error. The chain combines TRBV12-3 or TRBV12-4 with TRBJ2-3; 9 bases line up with TRBD2. V lost 3 bases and J lost 1; bases outside the gene matches: 8. CDR3 length: 17 residues. CDR3 residues: CASSLGASGVCTDTQYF. CDR3 nucleotides: TGTGCCAGCAGTTTGGGGGCTAGCGGGGTCTGCACAGATACGCAGTATTTT.

This clonotype appeared many times. The chain has TRBV30 and TRBJ2-7; 11 bases line up with TRBD1. V gave up 7 bases and J gave up 3 bases; unmatched junction bases: 5. Germline V gene sequence: CDR1 GTSNPN, CDR2 SVGIG (reference sequence). This CDR3 spans 13 amino acids. The CDR3 DNA follows: TGTGCCTCCCCGGGACAGGGGGGCTACGAGCAGTACTTC. Protein sequence: CASPGQGGYEQYF.

This clonotype was observed many times. The J gene is TRBJ1-2, the V gene TRBV30, with 8 bases identical to TRBD1. V was clipped by 4 bases and J by 6 bases; unmatched bases: 10. Germline-derived CDR1 and CDR2 are GTSNPN and SVGIG (reference sequence). The CDR3 length is 14 residues. The CDR3 nucleotides read TGTGCCTGGAACGCAGGGGGCATCTCGGATGGCTACACCTTC. As protein: CAWNAGGISDGYTF.

With respect to this clonotype: This may stem from a read error, because a much larger clone lies one nucleotide away. The chain carries TRBV11-1 and TRBJ2-7; maybe TRBD2 (5 bases). The length of the CDR3 is 14 residues. CDR1 and CDR2 (germline): SGHAT, FQDESV (reference sequence). CDR3 DNA: TGTGCCAGCAGCTTCCCGGGGTCCTCCTACGAGCAGTGCTTC. Residues: CASSFPGSSYEQCF. Looking up the rest from reference TRBV11-1 and TRBJ2-7 gives the full variable domain: EAEVAQSPRYKITEKSQAVAFWCDPISGHATLYWYRQILGQGPELLVQFQDESVVDDSQLPKDRFSAERLKGVDSTLKIQPAELGDSAMYLCASSFPGSSYEQCFGPGTRLTVT.

This clonotype was counted a few times. The rearrangement links TRBV19 to TRBJ1-1; D not certain. There are 13 residues in the CDR3. V was trimmed by 2 bases and J by 3 bases, leaving 7 bases between them. Looked up from germline, CDR1 is LNHDA and CDR2 is SQIVND (reference sequence). The CDR3 DNA reads TGTGCCAGTAGTATACAGGCGGACACTGAAGCTTTCTTT. It specifies CASSIQADTEAFF.

This clonotype came up many times. The chain links TRBV6-2 or TRBV6-3 to TRBJ2-1, with TRBD1 matching over 11 bases. Germline CDR1 MNHEY, CDR2 SVGEGT. The CDR3 totals 16 residues. The ends lost 4 bases at V and 8 bases at J; junction bases unmatched: 10. This chain's CDR3 is CASSSDRDRGKDEQFF. CDR3 sequence (DNA): TGTGCCAGCAGTTCCGACCGGGACAGGGGGAAGGATGAGCAGTTCTTC.

There are many counts of this clonotype. The chain combines TRBV20-1 with TRBJ1-1, with TRBD1 matching 9 bases. The CDR3 consists of 13 residues. Losses at the gene ends were 6 bases for V and 2 bases for J; bases not matched to a gene: 4. CDR1 and CDR2 from the germline V gene are DFQATT and SNEGSKA (reference sequence). The CDR3: CSAETGGNTEAFF. The CDR3 DNA is TGCAGTGCAGAGACAGGGGGAAACACTGAAGCTTTCTTT.

Many counts were recorded for this clonotype. The chain joins TRBV28 to TRBJ2-2; D unclear. Germline loops: CDR1 MDHEN, CDR2 SYDVKM. The CDR3 loop spans 16 amino acids. V lost 1 base and J lost 4, with 13 bases in between. Here the CDR3 reads CASSLSANPSTGELFF. CDR3 DNA sequence: TGTGCCAGCAGTTTATCGGCTAACCCCAGCACCGGGGAGCTGTTTTTT.

This rearrangement joins TRBV20-1 to TRBJ2-2; TRBD2 aligns across 7 bases. CDR3 length: 16 amino acids. Germline loops: CDR1 DFQATT, CDR2 SNEGSKA (reference sequence). V lost 3 bases, J lost 1 base, and 8 bases stayed unmatched. The CDR3: CSASFGGTLNTGELFF. The CDR3 DNA reads TGCAGTGCTAGTTTCGGGGGGACTTTGAACACCGGGGAGCTGTTTTTT.

This clonotype turned up a few times. The chain recombines TRBV10-3 with TRBJ2-7; 9 positions match TRBD2. Germline V gene data show CDR1 as ENHRY and CDR2 as SYGVKD. The CDR3 totals 15 residues. With V trimmed by 0 bases and J by 3 bases, 3 bases remained unmatched. The CDR3 sequence is CAISESLAGYYEQYF. The CDR3 DNA follows: TGTGCCATCAGTGAGTCTCTAGCGGGATACTACGAGCAGTACTTC.

The chain has TRBV7-3 and TRBJ1-1; D gene ambiguous. Germline V CDR1 and CDR2: SGHTA, FQGTGA. The V and J ends lost 0 bases and 1 base respectively, with 6 bases between them. This CDR3 spans 14 amino acids. The CDR3 coding sequence is TGTGCCAGCAGCTTAACAGGGTGGAACACTGAAGCTTTCTTT. Its translation is CASSLTGWNTEAFF.

The chain employs TRBV28 and TRBJ1-6, with D uncertain. This CDR3 has 13 residues. V dropped 7 bases and J dropped 5 bases, with 9 bases sitting between them. Germline lookup yields CDR1 MDHEN and CDR2 SYDVKM. The CDR3 DNA reads TGTGCCAGCACGAGTGTGAATAATTCACCCCTCCACTTT. It codes for CASTSVNNSPLHF.

The CDR3 DNA reads as TGTGCCAGTGGCTCTACAGGGGTGGACACTGAAGCTTTCTTT. The encoded protein is CASGSTGVDTEAFF. The V and J genes are TRBV19 and TRBJ1-1, with 7 bases aligning to TRBD1. This CDR3 comprises 14 residues. Germline V gene data show CDR1 as LNHDA and CDR2 as SQIVND (reference sequence). V lost 8 bases to trimming and J lost 3 bases; unmatched junction nucleotides: 9.

This chain links TRBV7-2 with TRBJ2-5; 11 bases align to TRBD2. The CDR3 has 15 amino acids. V was clipped by 5 bases and J by 4 bases; unmatched bases: 6. Germline V gene sequence: CDR1 SGHTA, CDR2 FQGNSA. This CDR3 reads CTSSIGTSGLETQYF. CDR3 DNA sequence: TGTACCAGCAGCATAGGGACTAGCGGCTTAGAGACCCAGTACTTC.